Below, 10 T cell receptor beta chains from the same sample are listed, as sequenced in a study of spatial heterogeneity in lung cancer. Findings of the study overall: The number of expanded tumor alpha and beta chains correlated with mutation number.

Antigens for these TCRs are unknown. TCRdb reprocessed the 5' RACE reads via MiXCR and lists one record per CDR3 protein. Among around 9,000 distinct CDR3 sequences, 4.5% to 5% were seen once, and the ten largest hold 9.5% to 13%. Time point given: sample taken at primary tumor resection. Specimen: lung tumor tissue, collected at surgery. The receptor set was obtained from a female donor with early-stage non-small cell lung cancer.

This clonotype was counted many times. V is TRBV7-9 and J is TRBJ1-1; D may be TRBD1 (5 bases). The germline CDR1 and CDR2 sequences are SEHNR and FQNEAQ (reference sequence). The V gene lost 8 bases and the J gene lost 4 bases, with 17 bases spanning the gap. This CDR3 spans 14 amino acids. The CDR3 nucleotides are TGTGCCAGCGGTAAGAGGGGTCGAGGCACTGAAGCTTTCTTT. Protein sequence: CASGKRGRGTEAFF.

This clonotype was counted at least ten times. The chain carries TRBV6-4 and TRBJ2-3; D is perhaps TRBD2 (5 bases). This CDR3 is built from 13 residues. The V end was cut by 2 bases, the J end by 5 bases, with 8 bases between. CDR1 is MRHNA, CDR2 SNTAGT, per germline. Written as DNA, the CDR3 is TGTGCCAGCAGTGACCGGACTGTAGATACGCAGTATTTT. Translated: CASSDRTVDTQYF.

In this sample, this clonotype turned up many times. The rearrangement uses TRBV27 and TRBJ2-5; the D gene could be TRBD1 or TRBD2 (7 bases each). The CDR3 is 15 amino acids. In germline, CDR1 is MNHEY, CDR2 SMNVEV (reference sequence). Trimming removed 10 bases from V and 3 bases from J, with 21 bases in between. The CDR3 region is CATRRGRGREETQYF. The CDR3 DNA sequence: TGTGCCACCCGCCGGGGGAGGGGGCGTGAAGAGACCCAGTACTTC.

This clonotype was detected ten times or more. CDR3 region: CASSPLSAEEKLFF. CDR3 DNA sequence: TGTGCCAGCTCACCTTTGTCGGCGGAGGAAAAACTGTTTTTT. The V gene is TRBV18, the J gene TRBJ1-4, with no clear D. Germline lookup yields CDR1 KGHSH and CDR2 LQKENI. The CDR3 covers 14 residues. Trimming cost V 3 bases and J 8 bases, with 13 bases left between them.

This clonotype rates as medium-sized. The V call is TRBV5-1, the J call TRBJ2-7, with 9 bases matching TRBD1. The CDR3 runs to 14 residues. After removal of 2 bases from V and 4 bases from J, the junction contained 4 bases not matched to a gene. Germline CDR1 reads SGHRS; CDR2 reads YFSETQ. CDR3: CASSLTGTGYEQYF. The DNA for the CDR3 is TGCGCCAGCAGCTTAACCGGGACAGGGTACGAGCAGTACTTC.

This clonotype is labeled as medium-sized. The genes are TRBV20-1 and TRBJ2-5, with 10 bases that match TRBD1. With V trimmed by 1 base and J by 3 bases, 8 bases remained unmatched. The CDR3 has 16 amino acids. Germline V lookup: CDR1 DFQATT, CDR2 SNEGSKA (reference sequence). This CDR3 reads CSARAVTGGEEETQYF. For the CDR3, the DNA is TGCAGTGCTAGAGCCGTGACAGGGGGCGAAGAAGAGACCCAGTACTTC.

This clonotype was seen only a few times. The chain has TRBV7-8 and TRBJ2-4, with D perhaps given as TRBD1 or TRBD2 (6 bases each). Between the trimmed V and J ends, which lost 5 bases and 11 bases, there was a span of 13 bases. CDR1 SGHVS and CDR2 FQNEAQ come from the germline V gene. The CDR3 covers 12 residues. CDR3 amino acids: CASSGGHFLQYF. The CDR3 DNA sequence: TGTGCCAGCAGCGGGGGGCATTTTCTTCAGTACTTC.

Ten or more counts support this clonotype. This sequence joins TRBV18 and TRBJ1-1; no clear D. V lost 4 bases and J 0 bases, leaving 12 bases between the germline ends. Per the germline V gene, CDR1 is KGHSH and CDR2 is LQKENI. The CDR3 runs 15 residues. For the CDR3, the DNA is TGTGCCAGCTCACAATCGACAAGGATGAACACTGAAGCTTTCTTT. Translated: CASSQSTRMNTEAFF.

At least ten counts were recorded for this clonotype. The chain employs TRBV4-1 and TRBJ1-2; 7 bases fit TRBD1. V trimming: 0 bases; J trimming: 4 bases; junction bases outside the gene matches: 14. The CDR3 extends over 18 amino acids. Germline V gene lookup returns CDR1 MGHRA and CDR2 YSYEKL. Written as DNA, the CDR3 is TGCGCCAGCAGCCAAGAGGCAGGGGGACGGGTAAGGGGCTATGGCTACACCTTC. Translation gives CASSQEAGGRVRGYGYTF.

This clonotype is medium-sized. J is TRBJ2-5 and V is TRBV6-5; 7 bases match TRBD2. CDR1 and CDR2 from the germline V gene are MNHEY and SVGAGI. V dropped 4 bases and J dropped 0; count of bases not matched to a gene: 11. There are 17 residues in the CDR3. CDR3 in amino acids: CASSLLAGSGYQETQYF. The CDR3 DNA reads TGTGCCAGCAGTTTACTCGCCGGTAGCGGGTACCAAGAGACCCAGTACTTC.